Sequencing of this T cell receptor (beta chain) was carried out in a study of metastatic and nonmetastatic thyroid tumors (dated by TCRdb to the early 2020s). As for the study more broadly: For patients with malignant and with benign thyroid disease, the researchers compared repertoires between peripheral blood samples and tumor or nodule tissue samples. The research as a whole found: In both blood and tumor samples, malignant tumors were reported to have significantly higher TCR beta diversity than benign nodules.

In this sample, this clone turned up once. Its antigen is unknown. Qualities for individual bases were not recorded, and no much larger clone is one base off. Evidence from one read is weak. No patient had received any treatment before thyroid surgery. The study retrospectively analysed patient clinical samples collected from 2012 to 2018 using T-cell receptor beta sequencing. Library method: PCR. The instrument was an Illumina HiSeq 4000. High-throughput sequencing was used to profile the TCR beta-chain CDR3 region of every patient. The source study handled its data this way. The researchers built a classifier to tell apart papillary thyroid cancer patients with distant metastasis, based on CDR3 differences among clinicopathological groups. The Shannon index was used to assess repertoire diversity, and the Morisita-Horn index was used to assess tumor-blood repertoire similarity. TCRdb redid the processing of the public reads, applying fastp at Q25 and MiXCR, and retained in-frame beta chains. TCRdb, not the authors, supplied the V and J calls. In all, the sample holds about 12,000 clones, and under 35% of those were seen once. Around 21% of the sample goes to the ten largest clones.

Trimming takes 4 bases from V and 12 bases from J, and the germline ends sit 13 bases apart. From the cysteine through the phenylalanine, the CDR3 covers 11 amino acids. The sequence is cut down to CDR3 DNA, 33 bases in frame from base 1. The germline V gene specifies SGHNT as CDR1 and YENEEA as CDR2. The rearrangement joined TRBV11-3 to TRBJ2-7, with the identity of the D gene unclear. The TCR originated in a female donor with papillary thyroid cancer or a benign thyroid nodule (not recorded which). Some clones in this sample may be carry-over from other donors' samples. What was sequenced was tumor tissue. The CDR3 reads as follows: CASSSRRPPYF. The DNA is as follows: TGTGCCAGCAGCTCACGGCGGCCTCCGTACTTC.